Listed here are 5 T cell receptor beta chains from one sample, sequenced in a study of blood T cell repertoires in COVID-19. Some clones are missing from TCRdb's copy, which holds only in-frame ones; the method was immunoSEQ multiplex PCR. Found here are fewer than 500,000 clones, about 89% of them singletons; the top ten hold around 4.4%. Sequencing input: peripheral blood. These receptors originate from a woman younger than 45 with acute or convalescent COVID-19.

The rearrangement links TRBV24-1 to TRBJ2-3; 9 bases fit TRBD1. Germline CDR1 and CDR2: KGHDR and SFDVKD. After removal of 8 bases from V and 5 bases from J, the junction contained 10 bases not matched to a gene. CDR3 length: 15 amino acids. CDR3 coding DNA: TGTGCCACCACCCCCGGGACAGGGACTGGAGATACGCAGTATTTT. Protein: CATTPGTGTGDTQYF.

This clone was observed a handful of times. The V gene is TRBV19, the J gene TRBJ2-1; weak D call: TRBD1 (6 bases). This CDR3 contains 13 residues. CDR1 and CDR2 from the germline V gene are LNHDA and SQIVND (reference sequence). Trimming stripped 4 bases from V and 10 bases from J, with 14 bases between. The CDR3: CASSTHPGEEQFF. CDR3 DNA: TGTGCCAGTAGTACCCATCCAGGGGAAGAGCAGTTCTTC.

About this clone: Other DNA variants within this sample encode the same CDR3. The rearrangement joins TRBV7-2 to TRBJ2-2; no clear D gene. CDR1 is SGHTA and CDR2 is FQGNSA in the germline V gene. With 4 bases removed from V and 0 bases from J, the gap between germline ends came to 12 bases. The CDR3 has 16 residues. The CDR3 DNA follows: TGTGCCAGCAGCTCCGCGGTCGGAACGAACACCGGGGAGCTGTTTTTT. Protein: CASSSAVGTNTGELFF.

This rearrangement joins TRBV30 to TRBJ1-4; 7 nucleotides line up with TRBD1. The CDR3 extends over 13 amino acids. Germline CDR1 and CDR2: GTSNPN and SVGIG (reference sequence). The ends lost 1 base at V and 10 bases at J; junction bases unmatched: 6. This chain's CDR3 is CAWSEGAVGKLFF. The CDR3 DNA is TGTGCCTGGAGTGAGGGGGCCGTCGGAAAACTGTTTTTT.

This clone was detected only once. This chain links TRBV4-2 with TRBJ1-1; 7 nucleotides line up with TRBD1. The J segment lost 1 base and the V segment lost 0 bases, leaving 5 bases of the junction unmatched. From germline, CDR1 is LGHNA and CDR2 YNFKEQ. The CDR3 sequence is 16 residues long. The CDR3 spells CASSQDLQGPNTEAFF. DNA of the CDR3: TGTGCCAGCAGCCAAGATCTACAGGGGCCGAACACTGAAGCTTTCTTT.